Below are 23 T cell receptor beta chains sequenced from a single sample in a study of graft-versus-host responses after intestinal transplantation. The protocol was immunoSEQ multiplex PCR, while the TCRdb copy is restricted to in-frame clones and leaves out a portion. The table records about 12,000 clones, 30% to 35% of them present only once. Labeling with CFSE marked 200,000 or so responder cells, which were plated with 200,000 or so irradiated, violet-dye-labeled stimulator cells. This sample comprised alloreactive CD8+ T cells from a mixed lymphocyte reaction culture, obtained before intestinal transplant. Stated subset: CFSE-low proliferating T cells sorted from approximately 6-day pre-transplant mixed lymphocyte reaction (GvH or HvG direction). These receptors all come from a human patient who received an intestinal transplant.

Concerning this clone: This same CDR3 is encoded by further DNA sequences in the sample. The rearrangement links TRBV27 to TRBJ2-2, with a tentative D call TRBD2 (7 bases). The CDR3 length is 16 residues. Trimming pared 4 bases from V and 1 base from J, leaving 13 bases between. Looked up from germline, CDR1 is MNHEY and CDR2 is SMNVEV (reference sequence). The CDR3 DNA sequence: TGTGCCAGCAGTTCCCGGAGGGGGGGGAACACCGGGGAGCTGTTTTTT. It is translated as CASSSRRGGNTGELFF.

CDR3 bases: TGTGCCAGCAGCTTGGGTCGCAGCTCCTACAATGAGCAGTTCTTC. Translated: CASSLGRSSYNEQFF. The gene calls are TRBV5-6 and TRBJ2-1; D ambiguous. V was cut by 0 bases and J by 0 bases, with 7 bases left in between. Germline V lookup: CDR1 SGHDT, CDR2 YYEEEE. The CDR3 has 15 amino acids.

Relative to its sample, this clone is medium-sized. The chain carries TRBV28 and TRBJ1-1; D is unclear. The V gene's germline CDR1 is MDHEN and CDR2 SYDVKM. The CDR3 totals 14 residues. Deletions cut 3 bases from V and 0 bases from J, with 8 bases between. The CDR3 protein is CASSLPFMNTEAFF. In DNA form, the CDR3 reads TGTGCCAGCAGTTTGCCCTTCATGAACACTGAAGCTTTCTTT.

The chain has TRBV23-1 and TRBJ2-3; 7 bases line up with TRBD2. TRBV23-1 is filed as an ORF, its function uncertain. The CDR3 spans 19 residues. Germline trimming cut 2 bases from V and 0 bases from J; bases unmatched to any gene: 14. CDR3 sequence: CASSQPPAGANLSTDTQYF. The CDR3 DNA reads as TGCGCCAGCAGTCAACCCCCGGCGGGAGCGAACCTTAGCACAGATACGCAGTATTTT.

The chain carries TRBV27 and TRBJ2-3, with unresolved D. Trimming left V 6 bases short and J 9 bases short, with 19 bases between. Per the germline V gene, CDR1 is MNHEY and CDR2 is SMNVEV (reference sequence). The CDR3 sequence is 14 residues long. CDR3 in DNA: TGTGCCAGCAGCTCCCTCCGTCAGCTAGTAACGCAGTATTTT. This sequence encodes CASSSLRQLVTQYF.

J is TRBJ2-7 and V is TRBV19; 11 bases align to TRBD2. The CDR3 extends over 17 amino acids. Looked up from germline, CDR1 is LNHDA and CDR2 is SQIVND (reference sequence). V lost 5 bases, J lost 1 base, and 10 bases stayed unmatched. The CDR3 sequence: CASSSILAGETSYEQYF. The CDR3 nucleotides read TGTGCCAGTAGTTCGATACTAGCGGGAGAGACTTCCTACGAGCAGTACTTC.

The chain recombines TRBV6-5 with TRBJ2-1; TRBD1 is a possible D gene (6 bases). Trimming shortened V by 9 bases and J by 5 bases, and 11 bases separated the two germline ends. Germline V gives CDR1 MNHEY, CDR2 SVGAGI. The CDR3 contains 12 residues. The CDR3 region has the DNA TGTGCCAGTAGTGGACAGAACAATGAGCAGTTCTTC. Protein product: CASSGQNNEQFF.

This chain connects TRBV9 to TRBJ2-2, with D possibly TRBD1 on 6 matching bases. V gave up 3 bases and J gave up 1 base, with 10 bases separating them. This CDR3 contains 15 residues. Germline V CDR1 and CDR2: SGDLS, YYNGEE. CDR3 residues: CASSAVRGNTGELFF. Here the CDR3 DNA reads TGTGCCAGCAGCGCAGTCAGGGGGAACACCGGGGAGCTGTTTTTT.

V and J are TRBV15 and TRBJ1-6, with 8 bases identical to TRBD1. V shed 0 bases, J shed 10 bases, and the junction held 8 bases outside the gene matches. The germline V gene encodes CDR1 LNHNV and CDR2 YYDKDF (reference sequence). The CDR3 consists of 16 residues. The chain's CDR3 is CATSRDRDRSQSPLHF. CDR3 nucleotides: TGTGCCACCAGCAGAGATCGGGACAGGTCTCAATCACCCCTCCACTTT.

This sequence joins TRBV6-5 and TRBJ1-5, with D unclear. Germline CDR1 reads MNHEY; CDR2 reads SVGAGI. V was shortened by 2 bases and J by 7 bases, with 9 bases between the two germline ends. The CDR3 spans 13 residues. CDR3 nucleotides: TGTGCCAGCAGTTACAGGGTCGAACAGCCCCAGCATTTT. It yields the protein CASSYRVEQPQHF.

This clone was detected a few times. The J gene is TRBJ2-7, the V gene TRBV7-9, with D perhaps TRBD2 (6 bases). The CDR3 totals 13 residues. The germline CDR1 and CDR2 sequences are SEHNR and FQNEAQ (reference sequence). Trimming removed 5 bases at V and 0 bases at J, with 8 bases between. The CDR3 region is CASSRGISYEQYF. The CDR3 nucleotides are TGTGCCAGCAGCCGGGGGATCTCCTACGAGCAGTACTTC.

The V gene is TRBV4-2, the J gene TRBJ2-7; 8 nucleotides line up with TRBD2. V gave up 4 bases and J gave up 5 bases; unmatched junction bases: 13. This CDR3 has 16 residues. The germline gives CDR1 LGHNA, CDR2 YNFKEQ. CDR3 in DNA: TGTGCCAGCAGCCCCGGGGGGGGAGGCCAGAGGGACGAGCAGTACTTC. The encoded protein is CASSPGGGGQRDEQYF.

V is TRBV15 and J is TRBJ2-5; possible D gene TRBD1, 6 bases. V lost 0 bases, J lost 4 bases, and 12 bases lay in between. Germline CDR1 is LNHNV and CDR2 is YYDKDF (reference sequence). The CDR3 totals 15 residues. The CDR3 DNA is TGTGCCACCAGCAGAGATTTGGGGGCGGGAGAGACCCAGTACTTC. Residues: CATSRDLGAGETQYF.

This clone was seen a few times. DNA for the CDR3: TGTGCCAGCAGTGAAGCAGGGGGCGGTCAGCCCCAGCATTTT. Its protein product is CASSEAGGGQPQHF. The chain recombines TRBV6-1 with TRBJ1-5; 7 bases line up with TRBD1. V lost 0 bases, J lost 6 bases, and 2 bases stayed unmatched. Germline loops: CDR1 MNHNS, CDR2 SASEGT. The CDR3 extends over 14 amino acids.

The chain carries TRBV4-2 and TRBJ2-1; 7 bases agree with TRBD2. After removal of 0 bases from V and 7 bases from J, the junction contained 6 bases not matched to a gene. CDR1 and CDR2 from the germline V gene are LGHNA and YNFKEQ. The CDR3 sequence is 15 residues long. CDR3 region: CASSQDWRETNEQFF. Written as DNA, the CDR3 is TGTGCCAGCAGCCAAGACTGGCGGGAGACGAATGAGCAGTTCTTC.

A single count supports this clone. The chain recombines TRBV10-3 with TRBJ2-1, with 16 bases fitting TRBD2. The CDR3 is 19 residues long. CDR1 and CDR2 from the germline V gene are ENHRY and SYGVKD. The V and J ends lost 1 base and 6 bases, in that order; junction bases with no gene match: 9. CDR3 DNA: TGTGCCATCAGTGAGTATCCGGGACTAGCGGGAGGGCCCTTCAATGAGCAGTTCTTC. Translation: CAISEYPGLAGGPFNEQFF.

The V call is TRBV7-2, the J call TRBJ2-1; 12 bases line up with TRBD2. V gave up 1 base and J gave up 7 bases; unmatched junction bases: 14. CDR3 length: 19 amino acids. Germline lookup yields CDR1 SGHTA and CDR2 FQGNSA. The CDR3 region has the DNA TGTGCCAGCAGCTTAGGGCTAGCGGGAGGGCCCGCTCGGGGGAATGAGCAGTTCTTC. The encoded protein is CASSLGLAGGPARGNEQFF.

The chain is built from TRBV27 and TRBJ2-7; D may match TRBD1 or TRBD2 (5 bases each). CDR3 length: 14 amino acids. The V gene lost 4 bases and the J gene lost 2 bases, with 12 bases spanning the gap. Germline CDR1 is MNHEY and CDR2 is SMNVEV (reference sequence). In nucleotides, the CDR3 is TGTGCCAGCAGTTACGGGACCGAGACCTACGAGCAGTACTTC. It yields the protein CASSYGTETYEQYF.

This clone was observed a handful of times. The chain links TRBV4-1 to TRBJ1-4; no definite D call. Trimming took 3 bases from V and 8 from J, leaving 13 bases between them. Germline V lookup: CDR1 MGHRA, CDR2 YSYEKL. The CDR3 is 14 amino acids. The CDR3 protein is CASSHAPWGEKLFF. As DNA, the CDR3 is TGCGCCAGCAGCCACGCACCTTGGGGAGAAAAACTGTTTTTT.

The gene calls are TRBV12-5 and TRBJ1-2; no clear D. CDR1 and CDR2 from the germline V gene are LGHNT and FRNRAP. The V end lost 7 bases, the J end lost 4 bases, and 10 bases lay between the germline ends. This CDR3 is built from 12 residues. CDR3 coding DNA: TGTGCTAGTGATGGGAGCCTCTATGGCTACACCTTC. It translates to CASDGSLYGYTF.

About this clone: A junction end diverges from the germline sequence, so it may reflect a read error. J is TRBJ1-5 and V is TRBV5-6; a weak D match, TRBD1 (6 bases). The CDR3 has 11 amino acids. The germline CDR1 and CDR2 sequences are SGHDT and YYEEEE. This CDR3 is CASSLGQLGDF. For the CDR3, the DNA is TGTGCCAGCAGCCTAGGACAGCTTGGGGATTTT.

This clone is deemed medium-sized (0.01 to 0.1%). The chain is built from TRBV11-2 and TRBJ2-6; D ambiguous. Germline CDR1 reads SGHAT; CDR2 reads FQNNGV. V was trimmed by 0 bases and J by 4 bases, leaving 19 bases between them. This CDR3 has 19 residues. Written as DNA, the CDR3 is TGTGCCAGCAGCTTAGATCTAAGATCTTCAGGATCCGGGGCCAACGTCCTGACTTTC. Its protein product is CASSLDLRSSGSGANVLTF.

This clone has only a few counts. This chain joins TRBV4-3 and TRBJ2-7; TRBD2 agrees at 7 bases. The CDR3 has 16 amino acids. In germline, CDR1 is LGHNA, CDR2 YSLEER. V dropped 1 base and J dropped 6; count of bases not matched to a gene: 12. The CDR3 DNA sequence: TGCGCCAGCAGCCAAGGAGTGGGAGGGCGTCCCCGCGAGCAGTACTTC. Translation gives CASSQGVGGRPREQYF.